A selection of T cell receptor beta chains follows, all from one sample in a study of T cells in Graves' hyperthyroidism and ophthalmopathy. TCRdb reprocessed the multiplex PCR reads with MiXCR, giving one entry per CDR3 protein. The repertoire has hundreds of thousands of distinct CDR3 sequences, around 40% of them found once; the top ten carry around 30%. The sequenced material came from blood. Receptors were obtained from a middle-aged woman with Graves' hyperthyroidism. Both conserved end residues are part of each CDR3. Fields, in order: CDR3 protein, D gene, V gene, J gene. The D gene is left open where the match is weak.

cdr3_aa: CASSGGQVFGGYTF
d_call: TRBD1
v_call: TRBV3-1
j_call: TRBJ1-2

cdr3_aa: CASSQDPGQGHTEAFF
d_call: TRBD1
v_call: TRBV9
j_call: TRBJ1-1

cdr3_aa: CASSVTGGDNEKLFF
d_call: .
v_call: TRBV27
j_call: TRBJ1-4

cdr3_aa: CANSPTTGAGANVLTF
d_call: TRBD1
v_call: TRBV2
j_call: TRBJ2-6

cdr3_aa: CASSPGDVVHYGYTF
d_call: .
v_call: TRBV5-1
j_call: TRBJ1-2

cdr3_aa: CASSSSGSAYGYTF
d_call: .
v_call: TRBV7-8
j_call: TRBJ1-2

cdr3_aa: CASSVGGPAWRETQYF
d_call: .
v_call: TRBV9
j_call: TRBJ2-5

cdr3_aa: CAISDGYTF
d_call: .
v_call: TRBV10-3
j_call: TRBJ1-2

cdr3_aa: CATTPGTGDIQYF
d_call: TRBD1
v_call: TRBV10-3
j_call: TRBJ2-5

cdr3_aa: CASSLVRGASGTEAFF
d_call: .
v_call: TRBV7-2
j_call: TRBJ1-1

cdr3_aa: CASSPETGAGANVLTF
d_call: TRBD1
v_call: TRBV12-3/TRBV12-4
j_call: TRBJ2-6

cdr3_aa: CASSRTGIGQPQHF
d_call: .
v_call: TRBV6-1
j_call: TRBJ1-5

cdr3_aa: CASSASRGRPANYGYTF
d_call: .
v_call: TRBV6-5
j_call: TRBJ1-2

cdr3_aa: CSAYPSGRYNEQFF
d_call: TRBD2
v_call: TRBV20-1
j_call: TRBJ2-1

cdr3_aa: CASSSGEVINQPQHF
d_call: .
v_call: TRBV9
j_call: TRBJ1-5

cdr3_aa: CASSYSTHTLGGNTEAFF
d_call: .
v_call: TRBV6-5
j_call: TRBJ1-1

cdr3_aa: CSARSRYLGTGVGYEQYF
d_call: TRBD1
v_call: TRBV20-1
j_call: TRBJ2-7

cdr3_aa: CASSPPPDRALVAEAFF
d_call: TRBD1
v_call: TRBV14
j_call: TRBJ1-1

cdr3_aa: CASTKYWTALNSPLHF
d_call: .
v_call: TRBV2
j_call: TRBJ1-6

cdr3_aa: CASSLSSPGGYTF
d_call: .
v_call: TRBV7-9
j_call: TRBJ1-2

cdr3_aa: CSVPTGQNTEAFF
d_call: TRBD1
v_call: TRBV29-1
j_call: TRBJ1-1

cdr3_aa: CASSPRDSLFYGYTF
d_call: .
v_call: TRBV13
j_call: TRBJ1-2

cdr3_aa: CASSLTSSYEQYF
d_call: .
v_call: TRBV7-2
j_call: TRBJ2-7

cdr3_aa: CSARDGEVGELFF
d_call: .
v_call: TRBV20-1
j_call: TRBJ2-2

cdr3_aa: CAISRTGGAYTEAFF
d_call: TRBD1
v_call: TRBV10-3
j_call: TRBJ1-1

cdr3_aa: CASSGLETQETQYF
d_call: .
v_call: TRBV12-3/TRBV12-4
j_call: TRBJ2-5

cdr3_aa: CASRDPGRPDGYTF
d_call: .
v_call: TRBV19
j_call: TRBJ1-2

cdr3_aa: CASSLVPSRGESYEQYF
d_call: .
v_call: TRBV7-2
j_call: TRBJ2-7

cdr3_aa: CASSWAGGGQPQHF
d_call: .
v_call: TRBV7-9
j_call: TRBJ1-5

cdr3_aa: CAIRIAGANVLTF
d_call: .
v_call: TRBV10-3
j_call: TRBJ2-6

cdr3_aa: CASSSGPYNQPQHF
d_call: .
v_call: TRBV27
j_call: TRBJ1-5

cdr3_aa: CASSLAYSSYEQYF
d_call: .
v_call: TRBV5-8
j_call: TRBJ2-7

cdr3_aa: CASSLVTRSRGYEQYF
d_call: .
v_call: TRBV11-2
j_call: TRBJ2-7

cdr3_aa: CASSQVYATSAPYEQYF
d_call: .
v_call: TRBV3-1
j_call: TRBJ2-7

cdr3_aa: CSIGQANQPQHF
d_call: TRBD1
v_call: TRBV20-1
j_call: TRBJ1-5

cdr3_aa: CASSGGTGATDQPQHF
d_call: TRBD1
v_call: TRBV25-1
j_call: TRBJ1-5

cdr3_aa: CATDPGTGHGYTF
d_call: TRBD1
v_call: TRBV19
j_call: TRBJ1-2

cdr3_aa: CASRDGIRAFIDQPQHF
d_call: .
v_call: TRBV12-3/TRBV12-4
j_call: TRBJ1-5

cdr3_aa: CSARRGPPQETQYF
d_call: .
v_call: TRBV20-1
j_call: TRBJ2-5

cdr3_aa: CSVEGGGANVLTF
d_call: .
v_call: TRBV29-1
j_call: TRBJ2-6

cdr3_aa: CASSSGTPGSGNTIYF
d_call: .
v_call: TRBV7-2
j_call: TRBJ1-3

cdr3_aa: CSASTPVFREQYF
d_call: .
v_call: TRBV20-1
j_call: TRBJ2-7

cdr3_aa: CASSVVGVDTGELFF
d_call: .
v_call: TRBV9
j_call: TRBJ2-2

cdr3_aa: CAISYDRPGGGYTF
d_call: .
v_call: TRBV10-3
j_call: TRBJ1-2

cdr3_aa: CATSREGQGVRHSPLHF
d_call: TRBD1
v_call: TRBV15
j_call: TRBJ1-6

cdr3_aa: CASSYTWGQIYEQYF
d_call: TRBD1
v_call: TRBV4-1
j_call: TRBJ2-7

cdr3_aa: CASSATRGWTEAFF
d_call: .
v_call: TRBV2
j_call: TRBJ1-1

cdr3_aa: CASSSDRARETQYF
d_call: TRBD1
v_call: TRBV12-3/TRBV12-4
j_call: TRBJ2-5